Below are 14 T cell receptor beta chains sequenced from a single sample in a study of cytomegalovirus exposure and HLA in healthy donors. The study ran its PCR with 60 Vbeta and 13 Jbeta primers. The protocol was immunoSEQ multiplex PCR, while the TCRdb copy is restricted to in-frame clones and leaves out a portion. The table records more than 130,000 clones, over 70% of them present only once. Sequencing was performed on PBMCs. Receptors were obtained from a middle-aged man in good health and CMV-seropositive.

The chain couples TRBV4-1 to TRBJ2-3; 10 bases are a match to TRBD2. The CDR3 extends over 16 amino acids. The junction had 9 bases not matched to a gene; V was cut back by 1 base and J by 8 bases. CDR1 is MGHRA, CDR2 YSYEKL, per germline. CDR3 sequence (DNA): TGCGCCAGCAGCCAAGGTAGCGGGGGGTCGTTCGGTACGCAGTATTTT. It is translated as CASSQGSGGSFGTQYF.

The chain links TRBV27 to TRBJ1-5; D possibly corresponds to TRBD1 (5 bases). In germline, CDR1 is MNHEY, CDR2 SMNVEV (reference sequence). The CDR3 is 13 amino acids. Between the trimmed V and J ends, which lost 4 bases and 4 bases, there was a span of 8 bases. This CDR3 reads CASSSGGNQPQHF. For the CDR3, the DNA is TGTGCCAGCAGTTCCGGGGGTAATCAGCCCCAGCATTTT.

V usage is TRBV27 and J usage is TRBJ1-5, with D perhaps TRBD1 (6 bases). The CDR3 consists of 14 residues. Germline CDR1 and CDR2: MNHEY and SMNVEV (reference sequence). The V end lost 8 bases, the J end lost 7 bases, and 18 bases lay between the germline ends. CDR3: CASGLAGVNQPQHF. Here the CDR3 DNA reads TGTGCCAGCGGGCTAGCAGGGGTGAACCAGCCCCAGCATTTT.

The J gene is TRBJ1-2, the V gene TRBV2; D is uncertain. This CDR3 is built from 13 residues. The V gene's germline CDR1 is SNHLY and CDR2 FYNNEI. Trimming stripped 2 bases from V and 5 bases from J, with 9 bases between. The CDR3 DNA is TGTGCCAGCAGTGAATCTGGTCGGTATGGCTACACCTTC. Amino acid sequence: CASSESGRYGYTF.

V is TRBV18 and J is TRBJ2-5; D might be TRBD2 (7 bases). The CDR3 runs 16 residues. Germline CDR1 reads KGHSH; CDR2 reads LQKENI. V lost 3 bases and J 2 bases, leaving 16 bases between the germline ends. The chain's CDR3 is CASSPLRAGAQETQYF. The CDR3 DNA reads TGTGCCAGCTCACCCCTGCGGGCGGGGGCACAAGAGACCCAGTACTTC.

V and J are TRBV27 and TRBJ2-1; 7 nucleotides agree with TRBD2. The CDR3 sequence is 16 residues long. Germline V CDR1 and CDR2: MNHEY, SMNVEV (reference sequence). V gave up 7 bases and J gave up 4 bases; unmatched junction bases: 13. The CDR3, as DNA: TGTGCCAGCACCGCTCGCCCTAGCGGATTATACAATGAGCAGTTCTTC. This translates into CASTARPSGLYNEQFF.

The rearrangement links TRBV6-5 to TRBJ2-7; maybe TRBD1 (6 bases). Germline V lookup: CDR1 MNHEY, CDR2 SVGAGI. CDR3 size: 12 residues. Between the trimmed V and J ends, which lost 5 bases and 3 bases, there was a span of 8 bases. The CDR3 region is CASSLQGYEQYF. The CDR3 DNA reads as TGTGCCAGCAGTCTACAGGGCTACGAGCAGTACTTC.

This chain uses TRBV4-1 with TRBJ2-3, with 8 bases matching TRBD2. The CDR3 totals 17 residues. CDR1 and CDR2 (germline): MGHRA, YSYEKL. V was pared by 3 bases and J by 1 base, with 9 bases of the junction left unmatched. CDR3 residues: CASSHDYGSGGTDTQYF. In nucleotides, the CDR3 is TGCGCCAGCAGCCATGATTACGGTAGCGGGGGCACAGATACGCAGTATTTT.

The CDR3 spells CASSYIARDTEAFF. In DNA form, the CDR3 reads TGTGCCAGCAGCTATATCGCTCGCGACACTGAAGCTTTCTTT. V usage is TRBV11-2 and J usage is TRBJ1-1; D remains unclear. Trimming pared 4 bases from V and 3 bases from J, leaving 12 bases between. The CDR3 contains 14 residues. Germline V gene lookup returns CDR1 SGHAT and CDR2 FQNNGV.

The J gene is TRBJ2-5, the V gene TRBV19; D possibly corresponds to TRBD2 (6 bases). This CDR3 has 13 residues. CDR1 and CDR2 from the germline V gene are LNHDA and SQIVND (reference sequence). Trimming cost V 3 bases and J 4 bases, with 9 bases left between them. The CDR3 region has the DNA TGTGCCAGTAGTATTGGAGGGGTAGAGACCCAGTACTTC. Residues: CASSIGGVETQYF. The full variable domain, its missing parts supplied by reference TRBV19 and TRBJ2-5, is DGGITQSPKYLFRKEGQNVTLSCEQNLNHDAMYWYRQDPGQGLRLIYYSQIVNDFQKGDIAEGYSVSREKKESFPLTVTSAQKNPTAFYLCASSIGGVETQYFGPGTRLLVL.

The CDR3: CASSPKTGGRARELFF. In nucleotides, the CDR3 is TGTGCCAGCAGTCCGAAAACAGGGGGACGCGCCCGGGAGCTGTTTTTT. The V and J genes are TRBV27 and TRBJ2-2; 8 bases line up with TRBD1. The V gene's germline CDR1 is MNHEY and CDR2 SMNVEV (reference sequence). V lost 5 bases and J lost 9; bases outside the gene matches: 14. This CDR3 is built from 16 residues.

The chain joins TRBV30 to TRBJ1-5; 8 nucleotides align to TRBD1. The ends lost 7 bases at V and 7 bases at J; junction bases unmatched: 6. Germline CDR1 and CDR2: GTSNPN and SVGIG (reference sequence). There are 12 residues in the CDR3. The CDR3 DNA reads as TGTGCCTTGGACAGGGTAGGACAGCCCCAGCATTTT. Its protein is CALDRVGQPQHF.

The chain recombines TRBV4-1 with TRBJ2-2; possible D gene TRBD1, 5 bases. Germline CDR1 is MGHRA and CDR2 is YSYEKL. V was cut by 4 bases and J by 1 base, with 10 bases left in between. The CDR3 runs 15 residues. In DNA, the CDR3 is TGCGCCAGCAGCCGGAGCAGGGTGAACACCGGGGAGCTGTTTTTT. Translating gives CASSRSRVNTGELFF.

V usage is TRBV6-5 and J usage is TRBJ1-1, with TRBD1 matching over 7 bases. The CDR3 loop spans 16 amino acids. The germline V gene has CDR1 MNHEY and CDR2 SVGAGI. J was trimmed by 4 bases and V by 2 bases; bases with no gene match: 10. The CDR3 region is CASSYDATGFGTEAFF. CDR3 nucleotides: TGTGCCAGCAGTTACGATGCGACAGGGTTCGGCACTGAAGCTTTCTTT.